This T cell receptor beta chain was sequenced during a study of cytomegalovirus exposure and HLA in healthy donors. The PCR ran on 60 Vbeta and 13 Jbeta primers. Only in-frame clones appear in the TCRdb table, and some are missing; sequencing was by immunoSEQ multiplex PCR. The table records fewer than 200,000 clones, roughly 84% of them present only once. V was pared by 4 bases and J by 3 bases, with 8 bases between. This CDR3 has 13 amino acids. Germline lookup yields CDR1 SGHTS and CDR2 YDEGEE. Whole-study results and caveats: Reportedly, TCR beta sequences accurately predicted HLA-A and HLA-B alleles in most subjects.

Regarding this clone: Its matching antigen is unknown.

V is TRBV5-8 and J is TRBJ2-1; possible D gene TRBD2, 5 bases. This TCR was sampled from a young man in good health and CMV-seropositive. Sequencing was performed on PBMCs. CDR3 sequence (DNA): TGTGCCAGCAGCCGAGGGATCTACAATGAGCAGTTCTTC. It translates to CASSRGIYNEQFF.